Listed below are T cell receptor beta chains from one sample, sequenced in a study of T cells in Graves' hyperthyroidism and ophthalmopathy. MiXCR, run by TCRdb on the multiplex PCR reads, gives a single entry per CDR3 protein. The data contain approximately 300,000 distinct CDR3 sequences, 15% to 20% of them singletons. The material sequenced was blood. Source of these receptors: a woman aged 60-75 years with Graves' ophthalmopathy. Each CDR3 is given with its conserved first and last residue. A D gene is named only where the DNA matches it firmly. A clone size is listed for some rows: how often the clone was seen (once, few, many), or a class if it is expanded.

j_call clone_size d_call v_call cdr3_aa cdr3_nt
TRBJ2-7 many NA TRBV20-1 CSAQIVRAYEQYF TGCAGTGCTCAGATAGTTCGGGCCTACGAGCAGTACTTC
TRBJ2-2 many NA TRBV24-1 CATSDPIKSRMSNTGELFF TGTGCCACCAGTGATCCAATTAAGAGTCGGATGTCGAACACCGGGGAGCTGTTTTTT
TRBJ2-5 NA NA TRBV28 CASSHGLNSYF TGTGCCAGCAGCCATGGACTCAATTCGTACTTC
TRBJ2-5 few NA TRBV5-4 CASGAVQETQYF TGTGCCAGCGGGGCAGTCCAAGAGACCCAGTACTTC
TRBJ2-2 NA TRBD1 TRBV7-9 CASSFRQGDLDTGELFF TGTGCCAGCAGCTTTAGACAGGGGGATTTGGACACCGGGGAGCTGTTTTTT
TRBJ1-3 few NA TRBV9 CASSVAPGPGNTIYF TGTGCCAGCAGCGTAGCCCCGGGCCCAGGAAACACCATATATTTT
TRBJ2-1 few NA TRBV20-1 CSARTDNEQFF TGCAGTGCTAGAACCGACAATGAGCAGTTCTTC
TRBJ2-7 many NA TRBV7-2 CASSTLRGGNSEQYF TGTGCCAGCAGCACATTAAGAGGAGGGAACTCCGAGCAGTACTTC
TRBJ1-6 many TRBD1 TRBV4-3 CASSQDRQGFPPLHF TGCGCCAGCAGCCAAGATCGACAGGGGTTCCCACCCCTCCACTTT
TRBJ1-2 many TRBD1 TRBV19 CASSRTGDYGYTF TGTGCCAGCAGTCGGACAGGGGACTATGGCTACACCTTC
TRBJ1-2 NA NA TRBV19 CASSMQASNYGYTF TGTGCCAGTAGTATGCAGGCTTCTAACTATGGCTACACCTTC
TRBJ2-3 many NA TRBV11-3 CASSLEAGDTQYF TGTGCCAGCAGCTTAGAGGCAGGAGATACGCAGTATTTT
TRBJ1-5 NA NA TRBV6-1 CASSAAPYSNQPQHF TGTGCCAGCAGTGCCGCCCCTTATAGCAATCAGCCCCAGCATTTT
TRBJ2-7 NA TRBD2 TRBV11-2 CASGTSGTSYEQYF TGTGCCAGTGGGACTAGCGGGACCTCCTACGAGCAGTACTTC
TRBJ2-7 few NA TRBV12-3/TRBV12-4 CASSFGVLAQNEQYF TGTGCCAGCAGTTTTGGAGTCCTAGCACAAAACGAGCAGTACTTC
TRBJ2-1 many NA TRBV30 CAWGWTWDEQFF TGTGCCTGGGGCTGGACTTGGGATGAGCAGTTCTTC
TRBJ1-1 many TRBD1 TRBV5-1 CASTQRDRGGTEAFF TGCGCCAGCACTCAAAGGGACAGGGGGGGAACTGAAGCTTTCTTT
TRBJ1-2 many TRBD1 TRBV11-2 CASSGGGQARGYTF TGTGCCAGCAGCGGGGGAGGACAGGCCCGAGGCTACACCTTC
TRBJ2-7 many NA TRBV7-2 CASSLEGWDIAELTYEQYF TGTGCCAGCAGCTTAGAGGGTTGGGATATAGCGGAACTAACCTACGAGCAGTACTTC
TRBJ1-1 many NA TRBV2 CASLDSGEAFF TGTGCCAGCTTAGATAGCGGTGAAGCTTTCTTT
TRBJ2-5 NA NA TRBV6-2/TRBV6-3 CASSAGMDQETQYF TGTGCCAGCAGTGCAGGGATGGACCAAGAGACCCAGTACTTC
TRBJ2-7 NA TRBD1 TRBV29-1 CSAWDSTYEQYF TGCAGCGCCTGGGACAGTACCTACGAGCAGTACTTC
TRBJ1-3 many TRBD1 TRBV30 CACAQGELGNTIYF TGTGCCTGCGCCCAGGGGGAACTTGGAAACACCATATATTTT
TRBJ1-2 many TRBD1 TRBV27 CASKNRGYGYTF TGTGCCAGCAAGAACAGGGGGTATGGCTACACCTTC
TRBJ2-7 many TRBD1 TRBV11-1 CASSSGQGGGYEQYF TGTGCCAGCAGCTCCGGACAGGGAGGTGGCTACGAGCAGTACTTC
TRBJ2-1 many NA TRBV5-5 CASSLGPTGTSNEQFF TGTGCCAGCAGCCTAGGGCCCACCGGAACCTCTAATGAGCAGTTCTTC
TRBJ2-7 many TRBD1 TRBV11-2 CASSLPGQPYEQYF TGTGCCAGCAGCCTCCCGGGACAGCCCTACGAGCAGTACTTC
TRBJ1-6 few TRBD1 TRBV19 CASSVTGVGSPLHF TGTGCCAGTAGTGTCACAGGGGTCGGTTCACCCCTCCACTTT
TRBJ2-1 many NA TRBV12-3/TRBV12-4 CASRYGAGSYNEQFF TGTGCCAGCAGGTATGGGGCTGGATCCTACAATGAGCAGTTCTTC
TRBJ2-2 few NA TRBV4-3 CASSHPGLSGTGELFF TGCGCCAGCAGCCATCCCGGACTAAGTGGAACCGGGGAGCTGTTTTTT
TRBJ2-2 few NA TRBV20-1 CSARITGATGELFF TGCAGTGCTAGAATAACGGGAGCCACCGGGGAGCTGTTTTTT
TRBJ1-2 NA NA TRBV9 CASSQGGLDGYTF TGTGCCAGCAGCCAAGGAGGGTTGGATGGCTACACCTTC
TRBJ1-2 many NA TRBV2 CASIEGHGAAGGYTF TGTGCCAGTATAGAGGGACACGGTGCAGCAGGTGGCTACACCTTC
TRBJ1-1 many NA TRBV6-5 CASSYSRNTEAFF TGTGCCAGCAGTTACTCGAGAAACACTGAAGCTTTCTTT
TRBJ2-2 few TRBD2 TRBV9 CASSAGLAGGNTGELFF TGTGCCAGCAGTGCGGGACTAGCGGGAGGTAACACCGGGGAGCTGTTTTTT
TRBJ2-3 NA TRBD2 TRBV9 CASSVLGGGGRTDTQYF TGTGCCAGCAGCGTTTTGGGCGGCGGGGGGAGGACAGATACGCAGTATTTT
TRBJ2-3 few NA TRBV6-2/TRBV6-3 CASSYGGTRTDTQYF TGTGCCAGCAGTTATGGCGGTACACGTACAGATACGCAGTATTTT
TRBJ2-7 many TRBD1 TRBV7-2 CASSLAQGGADSYEQYF TGTGCCAGCAGCTTAGCCCAAGGGGGCGCGGATTCCTACGAGCAGTACTTC
TRBJ1-5 many NA TRBV2 CASSDGQPQHF TGTGCCAGCAGTGATGGTCAGCCCCAGCATTTT
TRBJ1-1 many NA TRBV5-1 CASSSGTEYTEAFF TGCGCCAGCAGCTCCGGGACGGAGTACACTGAAGCTTTCTTT
TRBJ1-2 many NA TRBV2 CASRDANYGYTF TGTGCCAGCAGGGACGCTAACTATGGCTACACCTTC